This T cell receptor (beta chain) is from a study of blood T cell repertoires in COVID-19 (dated by TCRdb to 2018 to 2020). Some background on the complete study: Collaborator samples came from the United States, Italy and Spain and covered acute and convalescent phases of COVID-19. Subjects who had been exposed to COVID-19, were actively infected with it, or had recovered from it provided the deeply sampled blood TCRbeta repertoires that made up the dataset. The sample metadata nearly always contained a de-identified subject ID, COVID-19 status, age in years and sex. The prospective study material was composed of cDNA or gDNA derived from T cells, B-cell-depleted T cells, or PBMCs. The samples were drawn from the first 160 participants of the ongoing ImmuneRACE study and from 1,254 subjects provided by 6 global collaborators. A freely available public database, intended as a resource for researchers studying the immune response to SARS-CoV-2, is where the repertoires were released. Where HLA class I and class II types were available, the types were taken from metadata supplied by the sample provider, not from assay-based typing. Broader findings and caveats from the paper: How much clinical and demographic metadata was included differed by source and by participant, and the metadata was provided uncurated.

The collaborating institutions used their own protocols to collect whole blood in K2EDTA tubes. For TCRbeta analysis, collaborators shipped samples as frozen whole blood, isolated PBMCs, or DNA extracted from either of those sample types. The immunoSEQ Assay, a bias-controlled multiplex PCR, was used to amplify TCRbeta CDR3 regions from genomic DNA. In the source study's methods: Nucleated cell counts per sample were estimated from amplification of reference gene primers within the assay. To quantify the absolute abundance of each unique TCRbeta CDR3 rearrangement, sequence reads were collapsed and filtered. Productive Simpson clonality was computed per sample as the square root of Simpson's diversity index over productive rearrangements. TCRdb re-hosts the immuneACCESS table, in-frame sequences only. Its copies lack some clones; in the studies checked, an unresolved V gene accounts for under half of them, and the cause for the rest is not known. V, J and clone size derive from that table, while D and trimming were established from the DNA sequence. This sample has around 140,000 clones in its table, and just under 90% of those were observed once. Of the sample, 8.5% to 9% falls within the top ten clones.

According to the germline V gene, CDR1 reads SGHTA and CDR2 reads FQGNSA. The CDR3, cysteine through phenylalanine, is 14 amino acids long. Only the CDR3 portion is preserved as DNA: 42 bases, with reading frame beginning at the first base. At the junction V is shortened by 2 bases and J by 1 base, with 8 bases in between. As regards this clone: This receptor's antigen is unknown. No base-level quality is on record; no much larger clone is a single base apart. This same CDR3 is encoded by further DNA sequences in the sample.

The origin of this receptor is a woman in her forties or fifties with active or convalescent COVID-19. The rearranged chain carries TRBV7-2 and TRBJ1-1; a confident D gene designation cannot be given. The material sequenced was peripheral blood. The CDR3 amino acid sequence is: CASSLLPGNTEAFF. The DNA reads TGTGCCAGCAGCTTACTCCCCGGGAACACTGAAGCTTTCTTT.